Described below is a single T cell receptor beta chain sequence and its context. Its antigen is undetermined. This specimen belongs to a study of cytomegalovirus exposure and HLA in healthy donors. The wider study: An early data release held tens of millions of unique TCRs from HLA-typed donors.

Findings and limits, study-wide: Among the sequence variants, a highly shared cluster was likely an artifact of sequencing. Earlier analysis looked at TCR beta V segments, and most were productive about 87% or about 30% of the time.

13 Jbeta primers and 60 Vbeta primers were used for the PCR. Profiling relied on immunoSEQ multiplex PCR, and the TCRdb table lists in-frame clones only, not all of them. The sample includes 100,000 to 150,000 clones, about 74% of them seen just once. The germline CDR1 and CDR2 sequences are SGDLS and YYNGEE. The CDR3 has 15 residues. V gave up 0 bases and J gave up 2 bases; unmatched junction bases: 2. This TCR came from a woman between 45 and 60 years old in good health and CMV-seropositive. V is TRBV9 and J is TRBJ1-2; 9 nucleotides line up with TRBD1. The sequencing input was PBMCs. Here the CDR3 DNA reads TGTGCCAGCAGCGTAGGGGACAGGGACAACTATGGCTACACCTTC. This translates into CASSVGDRDNYGYTF.